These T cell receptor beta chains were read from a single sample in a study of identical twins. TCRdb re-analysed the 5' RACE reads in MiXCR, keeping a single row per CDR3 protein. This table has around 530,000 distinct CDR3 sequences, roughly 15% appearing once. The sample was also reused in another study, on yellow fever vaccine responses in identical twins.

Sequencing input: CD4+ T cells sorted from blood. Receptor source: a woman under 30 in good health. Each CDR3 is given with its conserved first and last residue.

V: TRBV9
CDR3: CASSGRLQETQYF

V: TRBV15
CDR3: CATSRGASAATNTGELFF

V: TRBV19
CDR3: CASSITQGIEAFF

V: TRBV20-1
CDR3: CSARPGGASSGRPYNEQFF

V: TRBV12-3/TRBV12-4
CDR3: CASRGQSSGQPQHF

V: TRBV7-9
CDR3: CASSPQNYEQFF

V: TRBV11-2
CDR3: CASSPRGRSSGDLYTQYF

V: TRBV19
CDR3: CASTVDTGNTGELFF

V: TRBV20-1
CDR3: CSARGASGGETQYF

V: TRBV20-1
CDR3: CSAREGLAGGLDTQYF

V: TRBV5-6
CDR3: CASSLDLQSTDTQYF

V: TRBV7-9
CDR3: CASSQIPSGTYNEQFF

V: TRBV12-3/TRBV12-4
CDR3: CASSHLRGSGANVLTF

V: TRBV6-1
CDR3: CASSVGGTGETQYF

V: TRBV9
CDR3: CASSITGVSGEAFF

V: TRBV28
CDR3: CASSLAGRSYEQYF

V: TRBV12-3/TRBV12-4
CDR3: CASSPPGLAGSSGANVLTF

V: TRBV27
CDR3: CASSFLGLTNTYNEQFF

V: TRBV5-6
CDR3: CASSLSSGGARNEQFF

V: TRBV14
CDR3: CASSQANYEQYF

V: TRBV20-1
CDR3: CSANEPGQGVGTQYF

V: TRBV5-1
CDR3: CASTERGTYEQYF

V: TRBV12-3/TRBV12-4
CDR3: CASSSGLGETQYF

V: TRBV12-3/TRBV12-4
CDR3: CASSLTRGSSTDTQYF

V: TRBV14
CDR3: CASSQVAGGASYTQYF

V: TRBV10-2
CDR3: CASMRDRGDTQYF

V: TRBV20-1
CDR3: CSARVGTAQETQYF

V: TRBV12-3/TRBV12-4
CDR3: CASRLGGVWFSEAFF

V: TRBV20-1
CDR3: CSARDSAGSMETQYF

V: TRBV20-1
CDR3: CSARVGSANTEAFF

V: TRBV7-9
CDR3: CASSWTGSKNEQFF

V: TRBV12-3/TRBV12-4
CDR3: CASRRDRGRNTEAFF

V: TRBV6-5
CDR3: CASSSGTSGRDTQYF

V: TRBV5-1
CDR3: CASSLNPSKSYEQYF

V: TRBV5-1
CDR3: CASSLWGQRETADTQYF

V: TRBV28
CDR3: CASSFELRSYEQYF

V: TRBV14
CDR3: CASSRSIGNTGELFF

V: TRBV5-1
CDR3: CASSLVGTQETQYF

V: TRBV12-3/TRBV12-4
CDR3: CASSYGLAGTGEQFF

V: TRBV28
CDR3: CASSLVGRAGSYNEQFF

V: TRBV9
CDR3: CASSSGTNEKLFF

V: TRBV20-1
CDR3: CSASTTSYLYSYNEQFF

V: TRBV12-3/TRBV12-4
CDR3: CASSLMGGSQPQHF

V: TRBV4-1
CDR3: CASSQASDPRGEKLFF

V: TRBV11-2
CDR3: CASSPGQDFYNEQFF

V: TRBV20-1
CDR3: CSARVGTAKNTEAFF

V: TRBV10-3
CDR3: CAITQTSLGYGYTF

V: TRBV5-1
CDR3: CASSPRRQGETEAFF

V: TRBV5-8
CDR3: CASSPYPYGTGELFF

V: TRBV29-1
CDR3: CSVRKRDMNGYNEQFF

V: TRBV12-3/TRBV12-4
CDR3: CASSTSGQGGNEQFF

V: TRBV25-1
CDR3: CASSEDRGYNTGELFF

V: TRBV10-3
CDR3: CAISGGLDRLRQYF